Shown below are 5 T cell receptor beta chains from a single sample sequenced in a study of CD8 T cells in ankylosing spondylitis. Findings and limits, study-wide: Apparently characteristic of ankylosing spondylitis blood was a TCR beta motif (eight highly homologous variants).

TCRdb redid the calling of the 5' RACE reads with MiXCR, one entry per CDR3 protein. The table includes 350,000 or so distinct CDR3 sequences, 8% detected once. Their target antigens are unknown. The specimen was blood, either unsorted or a sorted T cell fraction (not recorded which). Receptor source: a male donor with ankylosing spondylitis.

The V and J genes are TRBV29-1 and TRBJ2-3; 8 bases map to TRBD1. The V gene end was trimmed by 6 bases and the J gene end by 2 bases; junction bases not matched to a gene: 4. The CDR3 is made up of 13 amino acids. The germline V gene encodes CDR1 SQVTM and CDR2 ANQGSEA. Written as DNA, the CDR3 is TGCAGCGTACAGGGGGTCACCACAGATACGCAGTATTTT. Encoded protein: CSVQGVTTDTQYF.

This clonotype was seen at least ten times. The chain couples TRBV19 to TRBJ2-1, with 9 nucleotides matching TRBD2. Germline CDR1 and CDR2: LNHDA and SQIVND (reference sequence). This CDR3 has 16 amino acids. V trimming: 4 bases; J trimming: 4 bases; junction bases outside the gene matches: 8. CDR3 bases: TGTGCCAGTAGTACCTTAGCGGGAGTTCGGTACAATGAGCAGTTCTTC. Translating gives CASSTLAGVRYNEQFF.

The V call is TRBV4-3, the J call TRBJ2-1; D unresolved. V was cut by 0 bases and J by 10 bases, with 10 bases left in between. CDR3 length: 13 amino acids. Germline V lookup: CDR1 LGHNA, CDR2 YSLEER. The DNA for the CDR3 is TGCGCCAGCAGCCAAGATTATCCTAGAGAGCAGTTCTTC. The encoded protein is CASSQDYPREQFF.

V gene TRBV27 combines with J gene TRBJ1-2, with 7 bases aligning to TRBD1. The ends lost 7 bases at V and 6 bases at J; junction bases unmatched: 8. Germline V gene lookup returns CDR1 MNHEY and CDR2 SMNVEV (reference sequence). The CDR3 extends over 13 amino acids. This CDR3 reads CASKRLGGHGYTF. The CDR3 DNA reads as TGTGCCAGCAAAAGGTTAGGGGGCCATGGCTACACCTTC.

This clonotype was observed many times. V is TRBV5-1 and J is TRBJ2-3; D remains unclear. The CDR3 contains 15 residues. V was cut by 0 bases and J by 2 bases, with 10 bases left in between. From germline, CDR1 is SGHRS and CDR2 YFSETQ. CDR3 protein: CASSLEAIATDTQYF. CDR3 sequence (DNA): TGCGCCAGCAGCTTGGAAGCTATTGCCACAGATACGCAGTATTTT.